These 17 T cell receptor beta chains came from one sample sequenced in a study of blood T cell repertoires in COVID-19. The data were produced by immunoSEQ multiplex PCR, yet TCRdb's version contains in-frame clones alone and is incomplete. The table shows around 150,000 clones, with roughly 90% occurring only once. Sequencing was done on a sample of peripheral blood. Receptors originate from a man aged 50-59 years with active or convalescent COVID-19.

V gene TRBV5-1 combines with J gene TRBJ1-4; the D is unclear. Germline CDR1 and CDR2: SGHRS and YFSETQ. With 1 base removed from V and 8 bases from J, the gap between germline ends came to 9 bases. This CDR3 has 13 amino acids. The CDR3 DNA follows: TGCGCCAGCAGCTTGTCGGAGAACGAAAAACTGTTTTTT. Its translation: CASSLSENEKLFF.

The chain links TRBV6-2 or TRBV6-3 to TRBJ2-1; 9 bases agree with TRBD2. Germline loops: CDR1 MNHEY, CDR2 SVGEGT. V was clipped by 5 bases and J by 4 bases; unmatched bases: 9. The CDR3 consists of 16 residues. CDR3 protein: CASSSPTSGYYNEQFF. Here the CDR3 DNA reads TGTGCCAGCAGTAGCCCGACTAGCGGCTATTACAATGAGCAGTTCTTC.

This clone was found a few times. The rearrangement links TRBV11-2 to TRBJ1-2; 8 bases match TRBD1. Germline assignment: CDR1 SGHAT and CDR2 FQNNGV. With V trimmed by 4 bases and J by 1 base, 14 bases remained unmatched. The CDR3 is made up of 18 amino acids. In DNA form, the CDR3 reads TGTGCCAGCAGCTCCCCCAAGAGGACAGGGACCCATAACTATGGCTACACCTTC. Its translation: CASSSPKRTGTHNYGYTF.

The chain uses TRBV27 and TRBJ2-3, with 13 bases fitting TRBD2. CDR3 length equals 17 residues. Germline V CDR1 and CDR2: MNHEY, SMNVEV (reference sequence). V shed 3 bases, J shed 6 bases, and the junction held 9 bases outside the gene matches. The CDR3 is CASSFLGLAGWEDTQYF. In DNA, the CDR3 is TGTGCCAGCAGTTTTCTGGGACTAGCGGGATGGGAGGATACGCAGTATTTT.

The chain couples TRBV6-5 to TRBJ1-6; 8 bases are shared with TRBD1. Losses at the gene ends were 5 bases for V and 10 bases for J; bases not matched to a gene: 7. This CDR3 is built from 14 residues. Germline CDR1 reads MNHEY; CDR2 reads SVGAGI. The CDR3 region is CASSPTGGVSPLHF. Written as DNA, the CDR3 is TGTGCCAGCAGTCCCACAGGGGGAGTCTCACCCCTCCACTTT.

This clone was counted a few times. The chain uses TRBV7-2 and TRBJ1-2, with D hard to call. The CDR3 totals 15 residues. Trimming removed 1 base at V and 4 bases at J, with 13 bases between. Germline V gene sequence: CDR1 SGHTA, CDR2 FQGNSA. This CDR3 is CASSLGSGQIYGYTF. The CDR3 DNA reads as TGTGCCAGCAGCTTAGGCTCGGGTCAAATCTATGGCTACACCTTC.

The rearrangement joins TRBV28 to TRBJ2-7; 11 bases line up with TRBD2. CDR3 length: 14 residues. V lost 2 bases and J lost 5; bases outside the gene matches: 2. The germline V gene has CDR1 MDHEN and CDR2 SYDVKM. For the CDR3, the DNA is TGTGCCAGCAGTTTAACTAGCGGGAGCCACGAGCAGTACTTC. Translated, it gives CASSLTSGSHEQYF.

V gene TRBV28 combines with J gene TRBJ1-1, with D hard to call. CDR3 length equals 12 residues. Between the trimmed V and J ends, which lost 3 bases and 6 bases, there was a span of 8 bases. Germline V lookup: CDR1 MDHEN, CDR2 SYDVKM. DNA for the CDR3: TGTGCCAGCAGTTTGACATTTCCTGAAGCTTTCTTT. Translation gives CASSLTFPEAFF.

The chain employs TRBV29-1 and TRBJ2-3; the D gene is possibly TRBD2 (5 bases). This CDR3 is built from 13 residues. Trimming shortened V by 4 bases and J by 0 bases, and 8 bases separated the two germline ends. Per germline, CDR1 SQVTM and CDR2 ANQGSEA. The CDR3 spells CSVARESTDTQYF. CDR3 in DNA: TGCAGCGTTGCAAGGGAGAGCACAGATACGCAGTATTTT.

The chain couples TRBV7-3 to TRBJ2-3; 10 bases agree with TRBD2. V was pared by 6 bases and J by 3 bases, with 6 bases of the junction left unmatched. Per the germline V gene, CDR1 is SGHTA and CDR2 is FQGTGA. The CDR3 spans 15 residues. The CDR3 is CASSRGSGGTDTQYF. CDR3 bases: TGTGCCAGCAGTCGGGGTAGCGGGGGGACAGATACGCAGTATTTT.

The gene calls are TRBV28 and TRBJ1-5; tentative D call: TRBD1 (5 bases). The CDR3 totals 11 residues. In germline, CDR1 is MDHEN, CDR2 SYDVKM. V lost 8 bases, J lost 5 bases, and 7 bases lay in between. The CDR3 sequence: CASSGDQPQHF. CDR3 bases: TGTGCCAGCTCGGGGGATCAGCCCCAGCATTTT.

The CDR3 DNA is TGTGCCAGCAAGGCACAGTCCAACACTGAAGCTTTCTTT. Amino acids: CASKAQSNTEAFF. The chain uses TRBV6-6 and TRBJ1-1; D is uncertain. CDR3 length: 13 residues. The V gene lost 7 bases and the J gene lost 2 bases, with 11 bases spanning the gap. Looked up from germline, CDR1 is MNHNY and CDR2 is SVGAGI (reference sequence).

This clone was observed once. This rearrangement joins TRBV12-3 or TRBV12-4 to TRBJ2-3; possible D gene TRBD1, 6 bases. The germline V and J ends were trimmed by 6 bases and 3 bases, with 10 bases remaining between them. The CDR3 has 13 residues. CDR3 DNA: TGTGCCAGCAGCCTAACAGGGACAGATACGCAGTATTTT. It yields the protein CASSLTGTDTQYF.

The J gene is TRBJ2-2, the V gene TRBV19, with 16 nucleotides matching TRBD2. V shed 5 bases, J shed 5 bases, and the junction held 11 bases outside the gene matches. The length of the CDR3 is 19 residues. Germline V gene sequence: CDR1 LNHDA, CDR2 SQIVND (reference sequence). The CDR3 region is CASSVGTSGRAFGTGELFF. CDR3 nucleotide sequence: TGTGCCAGTAGTGTCGGGACTAGCGGGAGGGCCTTTGGAACCGGGGAGCTGTTTTTT.

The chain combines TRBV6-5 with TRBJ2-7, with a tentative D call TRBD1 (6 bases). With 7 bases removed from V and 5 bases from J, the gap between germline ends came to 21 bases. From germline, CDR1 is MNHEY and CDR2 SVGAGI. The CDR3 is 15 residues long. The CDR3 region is CASTRSKTGSNEQYF. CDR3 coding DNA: TGTGCCAGCACCCGATCGAAAACAGGGTCCAACGAGCAGTACTTC.

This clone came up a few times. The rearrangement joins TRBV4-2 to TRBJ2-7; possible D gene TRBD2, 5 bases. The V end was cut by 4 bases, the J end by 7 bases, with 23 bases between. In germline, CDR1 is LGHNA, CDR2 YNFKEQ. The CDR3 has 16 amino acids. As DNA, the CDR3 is TGTGCCAGCAGCCTCGCTGATCTCAGCGGAGCCCAAGAGCAGTACTTC. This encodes CASSLADLSGAQEQYF.

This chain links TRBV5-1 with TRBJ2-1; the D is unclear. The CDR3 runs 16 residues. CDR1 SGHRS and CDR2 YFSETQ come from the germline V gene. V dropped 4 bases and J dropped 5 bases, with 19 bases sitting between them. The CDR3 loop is CASSLSSRLPNNEQFF. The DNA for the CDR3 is TGCGCCAGCAGCCTAAGTTCCCGCCTACCAAACAATGAGCAGTTCTTC. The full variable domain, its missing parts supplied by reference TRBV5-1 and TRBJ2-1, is KAGVTQTPRYLIKTRGQQVTLSCSPISGHRSVSWYQQTPGQGLQFLFEYFSETQRNKGNFPGRFSGRQFSNSRSEMNVSTLELGDSALYLCASSLSSRLPNNEQFFGPGTRLTVL.